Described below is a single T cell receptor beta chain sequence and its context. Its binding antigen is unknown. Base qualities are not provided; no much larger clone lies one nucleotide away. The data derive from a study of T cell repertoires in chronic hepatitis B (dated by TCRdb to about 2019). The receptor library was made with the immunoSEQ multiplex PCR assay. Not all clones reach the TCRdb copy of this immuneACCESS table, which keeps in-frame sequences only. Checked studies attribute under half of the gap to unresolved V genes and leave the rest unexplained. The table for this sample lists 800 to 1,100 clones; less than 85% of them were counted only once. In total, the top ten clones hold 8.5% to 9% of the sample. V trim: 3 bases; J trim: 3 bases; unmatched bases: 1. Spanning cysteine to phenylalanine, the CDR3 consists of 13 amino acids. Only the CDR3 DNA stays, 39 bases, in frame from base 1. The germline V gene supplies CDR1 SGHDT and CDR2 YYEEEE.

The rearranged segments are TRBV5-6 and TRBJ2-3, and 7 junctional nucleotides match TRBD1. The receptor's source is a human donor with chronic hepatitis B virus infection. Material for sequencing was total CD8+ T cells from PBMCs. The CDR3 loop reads CASSSDRTDTQYF. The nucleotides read TGTGCCAGCAGCTCGGACAGGACAGATACGCAGTATTTT.